Below, one T cell receptor beta chain is given with its context. The antigen remains unidentified. This CDR3 has 15 amino acids. Between the trimmed V and J ends, which lost 3 bases and 4 bases, there was a span of 15 bases. CDR1 is MDHEN and CDR2 is SYDVKM in the germline V gene. The data stem from a study of cytomegalovirus exposure and HLA in healthy donors. General study points: In a later analysis, parvovirus B19, influenza, CMV and Epstein-Barr virus appeared linked to several top co-occurrence clusters. A missense variant in DCLRE1C was later tied to TCR beta V- and J-gene trimming. Earlier analysis yielded a pattern in which most TCR beta V segments were productive about 90% or about 30% of the time. It was around 160 TCR beta chains that were listed as cytomegalovirus-associated.

PCR employed 60 Vbeta and 13 Jbeta primers. The assay was immunoSEQ multiplex PCR, and TCRdb's table has in-frame clones only and misses some. The sample carries approximately 160,000 clones, almost 80% recorded once. Specimen: PBMCs. This TCR was recovered from a man aged 18 to 35 in good health and CMV-seropositive. V usage is TRBV28 and J usage is TRBJ1-1; D not resolved. CDR3 amino acids: CASSFPRGLGTEAFF. The CDR3 nucleotides are TGTGCCAGCAGTTTCCCCCGGGGTCTGGGCACTGAAGCTTTCTTT.